This T cell receptor beta chain was retrieved from a study of identical twins. Concerning this clonotype itself: Its antigen is undetermined.

Germline V lookup: CDR1 SGDLS, CDR2 YYNGEE. The CDR3 runs to 15 residues. V dropped 0 bases and J dropped 0 bases, with 6 bases sitting between them. MiXCR, applied by TCRdb to the 5' RACE reads, yields one record per CDR3 protein. The sample carries 450,000 to 650,000 distinct CDR3 sequences, about 16% recorded once. Study-wide results and caveats: With beta out-of-frame sequences, excess sharing by twins was weaker.

This same sample was also taken into another study, of yellow fever vaccine responses in identical twins.

Sequenced: CD4+ T cells sorted from blood. The chain recombines TRBV9 with TRBJ2-2; no clear D. The receptor's source is a woman aged 18-35 years in good health. CDR3 bases: TGTGCCAGCAGCGTAGAACCAGCGAACACCGGGGAGCTGTTTTTT. Translation gives CASSVEPANTGELFF.